These 10 T cell receptor beta chains came from one sample sequenced in a study of blood T cell repertoires in COVID-19. TCRdb keeps only in-frame clones here, not all; method: immunoSEQ multiplex PCR. Among more than 300,000 clones listed, roughly nine tenths were seen once. The sequencing sample was made of peripheral blood. The receptors were sampled from a woman under 40 with COVID-19, enrolled during active disease.

V is TRBV7-8 and J is TRBJ1-2, with D uncertain. V was clipped by 0 bases and J by 5 bases, with 10 bases between them. Germline CDR1 reads SGHVS; CDR2 reads FQNEAQ. The CDR3 is 14 residues long. Written as DNA, the CDR3 is TGTGCCAGCAGCTTAGCGTCGACGGAGTATGGCTACACCTTC. Its protein is CASSLASTEYGYTF.

The CDR3: CASSQAAGGRSYNEQFF. The DNA of the CDR3 is TGTGCCAGCAGCCAAGCAGCGGGGGGGCGCTCCTACAATGAGCAGTTCTTC. The rearrangement uses TRBV3-1 (or the pseudogene TRBV3-2) and TRBJ2-1, with 10 bases identical to TRBD2. The germline V gene has CDR1 LGHDT and CDR2 YNNKEL (reference sequence). The CDR3 extends over 17 amino acids. V shed 1 base and J 0 bases; nucleotides not matched to a gene: 3.

This sequence joins TRBV23-1 and TRBJ1-6, with 7 bases lining up with TRBD1. TRBV23-1 is sorted into the ORF group, with uncertain function. Trimming at V came to 3 bases and at J to 0 bases, leaving 8 bases not matched to a gene. The length of the CDR3 is 18 residues. The CDR3 spells CASSQWTGRSSYNSPLHF. The CDR3 DNA follows: TGCGCCAGCAGTCAGTGGACAGGTAGGAGCTCCTATAATTCACCCCTCCACTTT.

V usage is TRBV6-4 and J usage is TRBJ2-1, with TRBD2 matching over 13 bases. The ends lost 7 bases at V and 5 bases at J; junction bases unmatched: 17. From germline, CDR1 is MRHNA and CDR2 SNTAGT. The CDR3 is made up of 19 amino acids. The CDR3: CASMGWGTSGKNFHNEQFF. The DNA for the CDR3 is TGTGCCAGCATGGGGTGGGGGACTAGCGGGAAAAATTTCCACAATGAGCAGTTCTTC.

The chain recombines TRBV15 with TRBJ1-1, with unresolved D. The V and J ends lost 1 base and 1 base respectively, with 4 bases between them. Germline lookup yields CDR1 LNHNV and CDR2 YYDKDF (reference sequence). This CDR3 has 13 amino acids. The CDR3 DNA reads TGTGCCACCAGCAGAGTGAGGAACACTGAAGCTTTCTTT. Translating it yields CATSRVRNTEAFF.

The chain carries TRBV29-1 and TRBJ1-1; 9 bases are a match to TRBD1. CDR3 length: 15 amino acids. V trimming: 4 bases; J trimming: 6 bases; junction bases outside the gene matches: 12. Per the germline V gene, CDR1 is SQVTM and CDR2 is ANQGSEA. Here the CDR3 DNA reads TGCAGCGTTGGGACAGGGGCCTCGTTTTTGGCTGAAGCTTTCTTT. Protein product: CSVGTGASFLAEAFF.

This chain links TRBV4-1 with TRBJ1-3; no definite D call. Germline V gene sequence: CDR1 MGHRA, CDR2 YSYEKL. V was clipped by 1 base and J by 3 bases, with 13 bases between them. The CDR3 totals 16 residues. CDR3 loop: CASSQVSGNLGNTIYF. CDR3 bases: TGCGCCAGCAGCCAAGTTTCGGGGAACCTTGGAAACACCATATATTTT.

This clone was recorded only once. The same CDR3 is also encoded by other DNA sequences in this sample. The rearrangement links TRBV5-1 to TRBJ1-4, with TRBD1 matching over 7 bases. Germline V CDR1 and CDR2: SGHRS, YFSETQ. The V and J ends lost 2 bases and 0 bases, in that order; junction bases with no gene match: 1. This CDR3 spans 15 amino acids. The CDR3 DNA reads as TGCGCCAGCAGCTTACAGGGGACAACTAATGAAAAACTGTTTTTT. Amino acids: CASSLQGTTNEKLFF.

The chain couples TRBV3-1 (or the pseudogene TRBV3-2) to TRBJ2-3; TRBD1 might be the D (5 bases). Trimming shortened V by 10 bases and J by 6 bases, and 14 bases separated the two germline ends. The germline CDR1 and CDR2 sequences are LGHDT and YNNKEL (reference sequence). The CDR3 contains 12 residues. The chain's CDR3 is CATADRQDTQYF. The CDR3 region has the DNA TGTGCCACCGCCGATAGACAGGATACGCAGTATTTT.

The rearrangement links TRBV5-1 to TRBJ1-4, with 7 bases lining up with TRBD1. V trimming: 3 bases; J trimming: 4 bases; junction bases outside the gene matches: 12. Germline CDR1 is SGHRS and CDR2 is YFSETQ. CDR3 length: 17 residues. The CDR3 sequence is CASSSSKVGQSNEKLFF. The CDR3 DNA reads TGCGCCAGCAGCTCATCTAAGGTGGGACAGAGTAATGAAAAACTGTTTTTT.